What follows are 8 T cell receptor beta chains derived from one specimen sequenced in a study of T cell responses to AZD1222 COVID-19 vaccine. Clones were read by immunoSEQ multiplex PCR, and TCRdb kept only the in-frame ones, dropping some. The profile shows about 110,000 clones, about 81% of them singletons. This specimen consisted of peripheral blood, obtained on day 0 of AZD1222 vaccination. The receptors originated from an adult in good health.

The chain uses TRBV6-2 or TRBV6-3 and TRBJ1-1; D gene ambiguous. Germline values: CDR1 MNHEY, CDR2 SVGEGT. The germline V and J ends were trimmed by 0 bases and 1 base, with 6 bases remaining between them. The CDR3 sequence is 14 residues long. The CDR3 here is CASSYSFGNTEAFF. CDR3 nucleotide sequence: TGTGCCAGCAGTTACTCATTCGGGAACACTGAAGCTTTCTTT.

The rearrangement joins TRBV4-1 to TRBJ1-2; D ambiguous. Germline V lookup: CDR1 MGHRA, CDR2 YSYEKL. CDR3 size: 16 residues. The V end lost 2 bases, the J end lost 1 base, and 14 bases lay between the germline ends. The CDR3, as DNA: TGCGCCAGCAGCCAATCCGCCAGCAGGATTAACTATGGCTACACCTTC. The encoded protein is CASSQSASRINYGYTF.

The V call is TRBV28, the J call TRBJ2-7; 8 positions match TRBD1. With 4 bases clipped from V and 3 bases from J, the junction kept 8 bases outside the gene matches. This CDR3 comprises 15 residues. The germline gives CDR1 MDHEN, CDR2 SYDVKM. The CDR3 DNA follows: TGTGCCAGCAGTTCCGCCGGGACAGGCCGCTACGAGCAGTACTTC. Translating it yields CASSSAGTGRYEQYF.

This clone is a singleton in its sample. The sample holds other DNA sequences that translate to the same CDR3. The chain uses TRBV5-6 and TRBJ1-1; tentatively, D is TRBD1 (6 bases). This CDR3 region has 15 residues. V shed 4 bases and J shed 1 base, with 14 bases lying between them. Looked up from germline, CDR1 is SGHDT and CDR2 is YYEEEE. The CDR3 loop is CASSLGRQANTEAFF. CDR3 DNA: TGTGCCAGCAGCCTGGGGAGACAGGCGAACACTGAAGCTTTCTTT.

V usage is TRBV5-8 and J usage is TRBJ2-7, with D tentatively TRBD1 (6 bases). The V end was cut by 1 base, the J end by 5 bases, with 10 bases between. There are 13 residues in the CDR3. CDR1 is SGHTS and CDR2 is YDEGEE in the germline V gene. The CDR3 region has the DNA TGTGCCAGCAGCTTGCCTGCAGGGGACGAGCAGTACTTC. Translation gives CASSLPAGDEQYF.

The chain has TRBV6-6 and TRBJ1-5; D is ambiguous. The V and J ends lost 2 bases and 3 bases respectively, with 8 bases between them. The CDR3 spans 14 residues. Germline V gene data show CDR1 as MNHNY and CDR2 as SVGAGI (reference sequence). CDR3 nucleotide sequence: TGTGCCAGCAGTTACGAACAGAACAATCAGCCCCAGCATTTT. It codes for CASSYEQNNQPQHF.

The rearrangement joins TRBV3-1 (or the pseudogene TRBV3-2) to TRBJ2-2; D possibly corresponds to TRBD1 (5 bases). CDR3 size: 14 residues. CDR1 and CDR2 from the germline V gene are LGHDT and YNNKEL (reference sequence). V lost 10 bases to trimming and J lost 3 bases, with 15 bases between them. In DNA form, the CDR3 reads TGTGCCACCGGAAGGGTCAGGGACACCGGGGAGCTGTTTTTT. Protein sequence: CATGRVRDTGELFF.

V is TRBV5-1 and J is TRBJ1-2; D might be TRBD1 (5 bases). Trimming stripped 3 bases from V and 8 bases from J, with 20 bases between. Per the germline V gene, CDR1 is SGHRS and CDR2 is YFSETQ. The CDR3 has 15 amino acids. This CDR3 is CASSSRPGTYRGYTF. CDR3 bases: TGCGCCAGCAGCTCGCGCCCCGGGACCTATAGGGGCTACACCTTC.